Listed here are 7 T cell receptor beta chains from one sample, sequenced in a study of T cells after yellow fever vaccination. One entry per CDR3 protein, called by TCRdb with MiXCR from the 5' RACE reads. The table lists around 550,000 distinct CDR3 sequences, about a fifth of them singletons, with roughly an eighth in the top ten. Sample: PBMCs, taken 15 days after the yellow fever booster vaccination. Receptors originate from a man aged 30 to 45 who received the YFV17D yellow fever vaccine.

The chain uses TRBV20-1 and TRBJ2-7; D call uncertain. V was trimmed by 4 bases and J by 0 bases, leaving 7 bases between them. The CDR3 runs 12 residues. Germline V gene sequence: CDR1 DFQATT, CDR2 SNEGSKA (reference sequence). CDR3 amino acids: CSATGISYEQYF. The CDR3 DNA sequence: TGCAGTGCTACTGGGATCTCCTACGAGCAGTACTTC.

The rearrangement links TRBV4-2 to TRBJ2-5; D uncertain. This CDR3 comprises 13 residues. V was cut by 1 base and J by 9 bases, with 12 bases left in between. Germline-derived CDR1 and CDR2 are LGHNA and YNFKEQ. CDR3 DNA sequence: TGTGCCAGCAGCCAAGGCCCCGTTGTTGCCCAGTACTTC. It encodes CASSQGPVVAQYF.

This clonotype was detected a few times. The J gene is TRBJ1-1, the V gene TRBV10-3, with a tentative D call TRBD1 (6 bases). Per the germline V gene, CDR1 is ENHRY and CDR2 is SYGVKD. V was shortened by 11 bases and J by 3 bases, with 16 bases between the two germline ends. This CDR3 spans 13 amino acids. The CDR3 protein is CAFRQELYTEAFF. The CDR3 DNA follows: TGTGCCTTCCGACAGGAACTTTACACTGAAGCTTTCTTT.

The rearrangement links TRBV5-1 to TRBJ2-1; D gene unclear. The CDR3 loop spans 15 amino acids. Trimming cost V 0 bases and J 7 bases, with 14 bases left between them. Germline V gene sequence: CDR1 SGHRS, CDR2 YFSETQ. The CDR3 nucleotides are TGCGCCAGCAGCTTGGGTGGTCCGATGGTGAATGAGCAGTTCTTC. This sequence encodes CASSLGGPMVNEQFF.

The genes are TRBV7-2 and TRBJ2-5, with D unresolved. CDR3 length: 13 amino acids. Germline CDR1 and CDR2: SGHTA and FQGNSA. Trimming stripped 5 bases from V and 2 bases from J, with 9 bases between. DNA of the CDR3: TGTGCCAGCAGCGGGTCAGAGCAAGAGACCCAGTACTTC. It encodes CASSGSEQETQYF.

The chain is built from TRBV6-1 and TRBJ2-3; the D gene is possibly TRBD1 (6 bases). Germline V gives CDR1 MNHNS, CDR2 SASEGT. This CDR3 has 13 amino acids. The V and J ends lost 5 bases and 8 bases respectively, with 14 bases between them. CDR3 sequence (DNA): TGTGCCAGCAGTCCGGGACAACGAGGTACGCAGTATTTT. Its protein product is CASSPGQRGTQYF.

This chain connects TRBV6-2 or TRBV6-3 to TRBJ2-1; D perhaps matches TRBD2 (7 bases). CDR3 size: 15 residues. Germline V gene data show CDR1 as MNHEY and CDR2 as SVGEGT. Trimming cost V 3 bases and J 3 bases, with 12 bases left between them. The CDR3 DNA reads TGTGCCAGCAGTTATCAGGGAGGGGGCTACAATGAGCAGTTCTTC. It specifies CASSYQGGGYNEQFF.